A selection of T cell receptor beta chains follows, all from one sample in a study of blood T cells in healthy people across ages. TCRdb ran MiXCR on the 5' RACE reads and lists one entry per CDR3 protein. The sample lists 700,000 or so distinct CDR3 sequences, approximately 21% occurring once. Input material: blood. The source is a man in his 70s in good health. CDR3s include the opening cysteine and the closing phenylalanine or tryptophan. The order of the fields is D gene, J gene, clone size, V gene, CDR3 DNA, CDR3 protein. D genes are given only for firm matches. Size tells how often a clone was seen (once, few, many) or the class of an expanded clone, and some rows leave it out.

- TRBJ2-3 - TRBV12-3/TRBV12-4 TGTGCCAGCAGTTTGGCTAGCGACTACACAGATACGCAGTATTTT CASSLASDYTDTQYF
TRBD1 TRBJ2-2 - TRBV29-1 TGCAGCGTGAGAGGGACAGGGGACGGGGAGCTGTTTTTT CSVRGTGDGELFF
- TRBJ2-5 - TRBV24-1 TGTGCCACCGGTGATTCAGGACTATCAGAGACCCAGTACTTC CATGDSGLSETQYF
- TRBJ1-6 - TRBV7-9 TGTGCCAGCAGCGGAGAGGGTCCGTTCTATAATTCACCCCTCCACTTT CASSGEGPFYNSPLHF
- TRBJ1-5 many TRBV5-6 TGTGCCAGCAGTTGGGGGGGCAGGGGAAGTCAGCCCCAGCATTTT CASSWGGRGSQPQHF
- TRBJ2-3 few TRBV6-5 TGTGCCAGCAGGGGCTCTAGCGTTCCTAGCACAGATACGCAGTATTTT CASRGSSVPSTDTQYF
TRBD2 TRBJ2-2 many TRBV7-2 TGTGCCAGCAGCCGAGCGGGAGGGAAAACCGGGGAGCTGTTTTTT CASSRAGGKTGELFF
- TRBJ2-1 - TRBV11-2 TGTGCCAGCAGCCGTACTGAATACAATGAGCAGTTCTTC CASSRTEYNEQFF
- TRBJ2-5 few TRBV7-9 TGTGCCAGCAGCATTAGCGGAGCCCCTCAAGAGACCCAGTACTTC CASSISGAPQETQYF
TRBD2 TRBJ2-2 - TRBV29-1 TGCAGCGTGCCCGGGAGGGCGAACACCGGGGAGCTGTTTTTT CSVPGRANTGELFF
- TRBJ2-6 few TRBV20-1 TGCAGTGCTGGAGACGTCTTCTCTGGGGCCAACGTCCTGACTTTC CSAGDVFSGANVLTF
- TRBJ2-3 many TRBV11-1 TGTGCCAGCAGCTTACTGACAGGCACAGATACGCAGTATTTT CASSLLTGTDTQYF
- TRBJ2-7 - TRBV7-2 TGTGCCAGCAGCTGGGACAAACTACAGTACTTC CASSWDKLQYF
- TRBJ2-1 few TRBV20-1 TGCAGTGCTAGAGTAGGGACTCACGCACTGGAGCAGTTCTTC CSARVGTHALEQFF
TRBD2 TRBJ2-1 many TRBV12-3/TRBV12-4 TGTGCCAGCAGTTTAAGCGGGGGGGATTATGAGCAGTTCTTC CASSLSGGDYEQFF
TRBD1 TRBJ1-2 - TRBV2 TGTGCCAGCAGAGGACAGGTGTCGGGGGGCTACACCTTC CASRGQVSGGYTF
- TRBJ2-3 few TRBV11-2 TGTGCCGGCAGCTTAGGGCGGGGTTTTGCAGATACGCAGTATTTT CAGSLGRGFADTQYF
- TRBJ1-5 few TRBV18 TGTGCCAGCTCACCCCGGTTAGATCAGCCCCAGCATTTT CASSPRLDQPQHF
TRBD2 TRBJ2-7 - TRBV4-1 TGCGCCAGCAGCCAAGATAAACTAGCGGGGGGCTTCGAGCAGTACTTC CASSQDKLAGGFEQYF
- TRBJ1-2 - TRBV20-1 TGCAGTGCTAGAGGCGGACACGGGGTAAACTATGGCTACACCTTC CSARGGHGVNYGYTF
TRBD2 TRBJ2-3 - TRBV5-6 TGTGCCAGCAGCTTTAGCGGGGGGCCCGGGGTAGATACGCAGTATTTT CASSFSGGPGVDTQYF
TRBD2 TRBJ2-3 - TRBV12-3/TRBV12-4 TGTGCCAGCAGCCCCTTCCTAGCGGGAATAAGCGCAGATACGCAGTATTTT CASSPFLAGISADTQYF
TRBD2 TRBJ2-3 few TRBV20-1 TGCAGTGCTAGATATAGCGGGGGGAACACAGATACGCAGTATTTT CSARYSGGNTDTQYF
TRBD1 TRBJ1-4 few TRBV15 TGTGCCACCAGCAGGGACAGGTCCGAGGGTGAAAAACTGTTTTTT CATSRDRSEGEKLFF
TRBD1 TRBJ1-5 - TRBV12-3/TRBV12-4 TGTGCCAGCAGTCTGACAGGGGGCAAGCAGCCCCAGCATTTT CASSLTGGKQPQHF
- TRBJ2-3 many TRBV12-3/TRBV12-4 TGTGCCAGCAGTGTCCGCAGCGATACGCAGTATTTT CASSVRSDTQYF
TRBD1 TRBJ2-3 few TRBV12-3/TRBV12-4 TGTGCCAGCAGCAGTCGGACAGGGGACACAGATACGCAGTATTTT CASSSRTGDTDTQYF
- TRBJ2-2 few TRBV20-1 TGCAGTGCTAGACATTTCATCACCGGGGAGCTGTTTTTT CSARHFITGELFF
- TRBJ1-2 - TRBV6-1 TGTGCCAGCAGTGATTGGGCGAAGGAGTTGGGTCCTGGCTACACCTTC CASSDWAKELGPGYTF
- TRBJ1-2 - TRBV6-1 TGTGCCAGCAGTGAAGCCCCGCAGGGCCGCTATGGCTACACCTTC CASSEAPQGRYGYTF
- TRBJ1-1 few TRBV29-1 TGCAGCGTCCTAGGATTGTTCAGGGAAGTAACTGAAGCTTTCTTT CSVLGLFREVTEAFF
TRBD1 TRBJ1-6 many TRBV7-6 TGTGCCAGCAGTTGGGGACAGGGGGATTCACCCCTCCACTTT CASSWGQGDSPLHF
- TRBJ2-7 - TRBV7-8 TGTGCCAGCAGCCAGCCCAGACTCGGTTCCTACGAGCAGTACTTC CASSQPRLGSYEQYF